This T cell receptor beta chain originates from a study of beta chain features in type 1 diabetes. Overall study context: No patient-donor differences in age, gender, total cells or subset yield.

Looked up from germline, CDR1 is SGHRS and CDR2 is YFSETQ. The CDR3 sequence is 13 residues long. V was pared by 4 bases and J by 5 bases, with 2 bases of the junction left unmatched. Every bit of the isolated RNA underwent reverse transcription, so sequencing read expressed TCRB transcripts. TCRdb keeps only in-frame clones here, not all; method: immunoSEQ multiplex PCR. The data contain over 150,000 clones, 6.5% to 9.5% of them singletons. Overall study results and limits: Type 1 diabetes patients had VDJ junctions that carried fewer insertions and more deletions. Shorter TCRB CDR3s, moderately but significantly so, were found in Type 1 diabetes patients in all four CD4+ subsets.

On this clone: Its antigen is undetermined.

The chain has TRBV5-1 and TRBJ2-5; 10 bases line up with TRBD2. The sequenced sample consisted of central memory CD4+ T cells from blood. This receptor was identified in a woman aged 40 to 50 with type 1 diabetes. The CDR3 DNA sequence: TGCGCCAGCAGCCTTAGCGGGGGGGAGACCCAGTACTTC. Its translation: CASSLSGGETQYF.